This T cell receptor beta chain is from a study of T cell responses to AZD1222 COVID-19 vaccine. Points from the study as a whole: CD4 TCRs associated with vaccination spanned spike, dominating at 160-218 and 743-854. Donors were largely white British and mainly female; clonal diversity was possibly underestimated.

Concerning this clone: What it binds is not known.

Profiled with immunoSEQ multiplex PCR; TCRdb holds only in-frame clones, not every one. The table lists some 190,000 clones, around 90% of them singletons, with approximately 1.8% in the top ten. The germline V gene has CDR1 MDHEN and CDR2 SYDVKM. The CDR3 consists of 15 residues. V was pared by 5 bases and J by 4 bases, with 15 bases between. The origin of this receptor is an adult who received the AZD1222 COVID-19 vaccine. Material: peripheral blood, obtained 28 days after the second AZD1222 dose. The genes are TRBV28 and TRBJ2-4; D uncertain. CDR3 in amino acids: CASSANLGGKNIQYF. In DNA form, the CDR3 reads TGTGCCAGCAGTGCTAACCTAGGTGGGAAAAACATTCAGTACTTC.